This T cell receptor (beta chain) was identified during a study of blood T cell repertoires in COVID-19. About the research overall: Sites across the United States, Italy and Spain contributed samples from acute and convalescent COVID-19.

Method: immunoSEQ multiplex PCR; TCRdb's copy keeps in-frame clones and lacks some. The data show some 250,000 clones, around 88% seen once. Between the trimmed V and J ends, which lost 0 bases and 0 bases, there was a span of 13 bases. Germline CDR1 and CDR2: MGHRA and YSYEKL. This CDR3 contains 17 residues. The chain combines TRBV4-1 with TRBJ2-3, with D perhaps matching TRBD1 (5 bases). The sequenced sample was peripheral blood. The receptor was isolated from a man aged 25-45 years with active or convalescent COVID-19. The CDR3 here is CASSQDTGHTSTDTQYF. As DNA, the CDR3 is TGCGCCAGCAGCCAAGATACAGGTCATACTAGCACAGATACGCAGTATTTT.